The 27 T cell receptor beta chains presented below share a single source sample, sequenced in a study of blood T cell repertoires in COVID-19. Sequenced by immunoSEQ multiplex PCR; TCRdb stores in-frame clones only, minus some. The sample has around 300,000 clones, 86% seen once. What was sequenced was PBMCs or T cells enriched from blood (not recorded which). All receptors derive from a woman in her late teens or twenties who had recovered from COVID-19.

The J gene is TRBJ2-5, the V gene TRBV7-9; D might be TRBD1 (6 bases). The CDR3 covers 15 residues. The V end lost 5 bases, the J end lost 2 bases, and 15 bases lay between the germline ends. CDR1 and CDR2 from the germline V gene are SEHNR and FQNEAQ (reference sequence). The CDR3 loop is CASSLPGQTQETQYF. The DNA for the CDR3 is TGTGCCAGCAGCCTACCCGGACAGACTCAAGAGACCCAGTACTTC.

DNA of the CDR3: TGTGCCAGCAGCCATATACATCCGGCGGTCAACGAGCAGTACTTC. Amino acids: CASSHIHPAVNEQYF. The J gene is TRBJ2-7, the V gene TRBV14; D is unresolved. The germline V gene has CDR1 SGHDN and CDR2 FVKESK. The CDR3 runs 15 residues. Deletions cut 3 bases from V and 5 bases from J, with 17 bases between.

The V and J genes are TRBV4-1 and TRBJ2-4; D gene uncertain. CDR1 and CDR2 (germline): MGHRA, YSYEKL. The CDR3 sequence is 15 residues long. Trimming took 3 bases from V and 1 from J, leaving 10 bases between them. As DNA, the CDR3 is TGCGCCAGCAGCCAGGCAGGTCTCGCCAAAAACATTCAGTACTTC. This sequence encodes CASSQAGLAKNIQYF.

The genes are TRBV15 and TRBJ1-5, with unresolved D. Trimming stripped 0 bases from V and 0 bases from J, with 12 bases between. The germline gives CDR1 LNHNV, CDR2 YYDKDF (reference sequence). CDR3 length equals 17 residues. The CDR3 DNA sequence: TGTGCCACCAGCAGAGATAGCGAGACCTATAGCAATCAGCCCCAGCATTTT. Its protein is CATSRDSETYSNQPQHF.

The chain has TRBV28 and TRBJ1-1; perhaps TRBD1 as D (6 bases). V gave up 5 bases and J gave up 4 bases, with 14 bases separating them. The CDR3 has 14 amino acids. Germline CDR1 MDHEN, CDR2 SYDVKM. CDR3: CASSDSGGLTEAFF. The CDR3 coding sequence is TGTGCCAGCAGTGACAGTGGGGGCCTCACTGAAGCTTTCTTT.

The chain carries TRBV5-1 and TRBJ1-4; D uncertain. Germline CDR1 SGHRS, CDR2 YFSETQ. This CDR3 contains 14 residues. The V gene lost 2 bases and the J gene lost 4 bases, with 9 bases spanning the gap. Here the CDR3 reads CASSFGSINEKLFF. CDR3 DNA: TGCGCCAGCAGCTTCGGGTCGATTAATGAAAAACTGTTTTTT.

The chain couples TRBV29-1 to TRBJ1-3; D is ambiguous. Per germline, CDR1 SQVTM and CDR2 ANQGSEA. This CDR3 comprises 12 residues. The V end lost 3 bases, the J end lost 2 bases, and 5 bases lay between the germline ends. The CDR3 DNA sequence: TGCAGCGTTGAGGAGGCTGGAAACACCATATATTTT. Its protein is CSVEEAGNTIYF.

This chain links TRBV7-9 with TRBJ1-2, with no clear D. Trimming removed 1 base from V and 5 bases from J, with 5 bases in between. The length of the CDR3 is 12 residues. Looked up from germline, CDR1 is SEHNR and CDR2 is FQNEAQ (reference sequence). CDR3 nucleotide sequence: TGTGCCAGCAGCTTAGGCGGTTATGGCTACACCTTC. Amino acids: CASSLGGYGYTF.

This clone was picked up a small number of times. The genes are TRBV4-2 and TRBJ2-7, with TRBD1 identical over 8 bases. CDR1 LGHNA and CDR2 YNFKEQ come from the germline V gene. The trim removed 0 bases at V and 6 bases at J, leaving 10 bases unmatched. The CDR3 has 16 amino acids. In DNA, the CDR3 is TGTGCCAGCAGCCAAGACTTGACAGGGGTCGAGGTCGAGCAGTACTTC. Its protein is CASSQDLTGVEVEQYF.

This sequence joins TRBV19 and TRBJ2-7; 10 bases fit TRBD2. This CDR3 contains 15 residues. The germline V gene encodes CDR1 LNHDA and CDR2 SQIVND (reference sequence). V was pared by 3 bases and J by 0 bases, with 2 bases of the junction left unmatched. The CDR3 protein is CASSIGLAVSYEQYF. CDR3 nucleotide sequence: TGTGCCAGTAGTATTGGACTAGCGGTCTCCTACGAGCAGTACTTC.

V usage is TRBV5-4 and J usage is TRBJ2-3; D is unclear. Trimming removed 1 base from V and 0 bases from J, with 6 bases in between. The CDR3 runs 14 residues. The germline V gene has CDR1 SGHNT and CDR2 YYREEE (reference sequence). The CDR3 reads CASSLTRSTDTQYF. For the CDR3, the DNA is TGTGCCAGCAGCTTGACGCGGAGCACAGATACGCAGTATTTT.

J is TRBJ2-7 and V is TRBV27; TRBD2 agrees at 10 bases. Germline assignment: CDR1 MNHEY and CDR2 SMNVEV (reference sequence). The CDR3 runs to 14 residues. The V gene end was trimmed by 4 bases and the J gene end by 3 bases; junction bases not matched to a gene: 3. CDR3 coding DNA: TGTGCCAGCAGTTCAATAGCGGGAGGCTACGAGCAGTACTTC. It specifies CASSSIAGGYEQYF.

This chain's CDR3 is CASSLSTGARGYGYTF. Written as DNA, the CDR3 is TGTGCCAGCAGTTTATCAACAGGGGCAAGGGGGTATGGCTACACCTTC. The genes are TRBV28 and TRBJ1-2; TRBD1 matches 7 bases. This CDR3 is 16 amino acids long. CDR1 is MDHEN and CDR2 is SYDVKM in the germline V gene. V lost 1 base and J lost 5; bases outside the gene matches: 10.

The chain combines TRBV13 with TRBJ2-1; D is unresolved. The V end lost 5 bases, the J end lost 7 bases, and 9 bases lay between the germline ends. Per germline, CDR1 PRHDT and CDR2 FYEKMQ (reference sequence). The CDR3 loop spans 12 amino acids. The DNA of the CDR3 is TGTGCCAGCAGCCTCCCGTCGAATGAGCAGTTCTTC. It translates to CASSLPSNEQFF.

V is TRBV3-1 (or the pseudogene TRBV3-2) and J is TRBJ1-5; weak D call: TRBD1 (6 bases). Germline-derived CDR1 and CDR2 are LGHDT and YNNKEL (reference sequence). CDR3 size: 17 residues. Between the trimmed V and J ends, which lost 4 bases and 3 bases, there was a span of 19 bases. Here the CDR3 DNA reads TGTGCCAGCAGCCCCGGAAGGACAGCCTTATCCAATCAGCCCCAGCATTTT. This gives the protein CASSPGRTALSNQPQHF.

The chain carries TRBV5-8 and TRBJ2-1, with a possible D match to TRBD1 (6 bases). Germline CDR1 and CDR2: SGHTS and YDEGEE. V was pared by 0 bases and J by 2 bases, with 9 bases between. This CDR3 has 15 residues. The DNA for the CDR3 is TGTGCCAGCAGCTTGGGTGGGGGCCCCTACAATGAGCAGTTCTTC. It is translated as CASSLGGGPYNEQFF.

The CDR3 reads CAWSTGTYGYTF. CDR3 coding DNA: TGTGCCTGGAGTACCGGGACATATGGCTACACCTTC. The V call is TRBV30, the J call TRBJ1-2; D is possibly TRBD1 (6 bases). The V gene lost 2 bases and the J gene lost 5 bases, with 9 bases spanning the gap. The CDR3 totals 12 residues. Germline lookup yields CDR1 GTSNPN and CDR2 SVGIG (reference sequence).

The V call is TRBV27, the J call TRBJ2-7; 7 bases fit TRBD1. Germline V gene sequence: CDR1 MNHEY, CDR2 SMNVEV (reference sequence). Trimming cost V 4 bases and J 4 bases; bases outside gene matches: 10. The CDR3 contains 15 residues. CDR3 sequence reads: CASSYLQGSLYEQYF. The CDR3 nucleotides are TGTGCCAGCAGTTACCTACAGGGGTCCTTATACGAGCAGTACTTC.

The chain uses TRBV30 and TRBJ1-2; 9 nucleotides align to TRBD1. Trimming at V came to 7 bases and at J to 7 bases, leaving 13 bases not matched to a gene. CDR3 length equals 14 residues. Germline V gene lookup returns CDR1 GTSNPN and CDR2 SVGIG (reference sequence). The CDR3 sequence is CALYLQGAAAGYTF. For the CDR3, the DNA is TGTGCCTTATACCTACAGGGGGCGGCGGCTGGCTACACCTTC.

The V gene is TRBV11-3, the J gene TRBJ2-7; D unclear. This CDR3 region has 11 residues. V lost 6 bases and J 6 bases, leaving 9 bases between the germline ends. Germline CDR1 reads SGHNT; CDR2 reads YENEEA. The CDR3 region has the DNA TGTGCCAGCAGATCCCACAGCGAGCAGTACTTC. Translated: CASRSHSEQYF.

The chain combines TRBV7-2 with TRBJ2-5; 8 positions agree with TRBD2. This CDR3 is built from 16 residues. With 5 bases clipped from V and 4 bases from J, the junction kept 12 bases outside the gene matches. Germline assignment: CDR1 SGHTA and CDR2 FQGNSA. CDR3 amino acids: CASSPRGPRGGETQYF. CDR3 DNA: TGTGCCAGCAGCCCCCGGGGCCCCCGGGGGGGAGAGACCCAGTACTTC.

The chain has TRBV3-1 (or the pseudogene TRBV3-2) and TRBJ2-1; D perhaps matches TRBD2 (5 bases). This CDR3 contains 15 residues. The V end was cut by 1 base, the J end by 8 bases, with 15 bases between. The germline CDR1 and CDR2 sequences are LGHDT and YNNKEL (reference sequence). DNA for the CDR3: TGTGCCAGCAGCCAAGTTCTAGCACGGGCCGATGAGCAGTTCTTC. Its translation is CASSQVLARADEQFF.

The chain joins TRBV28 to TRBJ1-6; TRBD1 aligns across 7 bases. This CDR3 contains 14 residues. J lost 8 bases, V lost 2 bases, and 3 bases had no gene match. CDR1 MDHEN and CDR2 SYDVKM come from the germline V gene. CDR3 DNA: TGTGCCAGCAGTTTAGGGCAGGGGGATTCACCCCTCCACTTT. Its protein is CASSLGQGDSPLHF.

The chain combines TRBV19 with TRBJ1-4; 10 bases line up with TRBD1. The CDR3 length is 15 residues. Germline values: CDR1 LNHDA, CDR2 SQIVND (reference sequence). J lost 7 bases, V lost 1 base, and 3 bases had no gene match. The CDR3 region is CASSIGRDRGEKLFF. The CDR3 DNA is TGTGCCAGTAGTATAGGAAGGGACAGGGGTGAAAAACTGTTTTTT.

V gene TRBV6-6 combines with J gene TRBJ1-1; D is uncertain. Deletions cut 2 bases from V and 5 bases from J, with 18 bases between. CDR3 length: 16 amino acids. CDR1 MNHNY and CDR2 SVGAGI come from the germline V gene (reference sequence). CDR3 sequence reads: CASSYGEARLGTEAFF. CDR3 in DNA: TGTGCCAGCAGTTACGGGGAGGCTAGATTGGGGACTGAAGCTTTCTTT.

This rearrangement joins TRBV7-6 to TRBJ1-5; no clear D. Trimming left V 1 base short and J 0 bases short, with 7 bases between. The CDR3 extends over 15 amino acids. Per germline, CDR1 SGHVS and CDR2 FNYEAQ. The CDR3 loop is CASSLGTHSNQPQHF. The CDR3 bases are TGTGCCAGCAGCTTAGGGACTCATAGCAATCAGCCCCAGCATTTT.

This chain uses TRBV7-9 with TRBJ2-1; 9 bases are shared with TRBD1. Germline assignment: CDR1 SEHNR and CDR2 FQNEAQ (reference sequence). V trimming: 4 bases; J trimming: 8 bases; junction bases outside the gene matches: 9. This CDR3 has 15 amino acids. The CDR3 coding sequence is TGTGCCAGCAGCTGGGGACAGGGTAAACTGGATGAGCAGTTCTTC. It encodes CASSWGQGKLDEQFF.